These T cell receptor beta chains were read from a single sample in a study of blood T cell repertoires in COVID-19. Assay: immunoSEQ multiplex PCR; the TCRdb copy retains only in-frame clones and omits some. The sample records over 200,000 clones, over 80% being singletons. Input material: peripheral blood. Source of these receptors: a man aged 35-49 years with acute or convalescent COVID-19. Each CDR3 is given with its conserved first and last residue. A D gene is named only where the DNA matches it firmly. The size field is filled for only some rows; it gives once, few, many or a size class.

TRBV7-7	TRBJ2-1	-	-	TGTGCCAGCAGCTTAAATGAGGCTAGCTCCTACAATGAGCAGTTCTTC	CASSLNEASSYNEQFF
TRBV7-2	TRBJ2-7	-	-	TGTGCCAGCAGCTCCGGGGGAGACTACGGAGAGCAGTACTTC	CASSSGGDYGEQYF
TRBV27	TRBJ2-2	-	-	TGTGCCAGCAGTTTCCAGGGTTTCACCGGGGAGCTGTTTTTT	CASSFQGFTGELFF
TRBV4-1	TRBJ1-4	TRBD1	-	TGCGCCAGCAGCCAAGAAACGGTGGGGACAGGGGGTGAAAAACTGTTTTTT	CASSQETVGTGGEKLFF
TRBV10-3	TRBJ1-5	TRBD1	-	TGTGCCACCACCCCGGACAGGGGAGGCAATCAGCCCCAGCATTTT	CATTPDRGGNQPQHF
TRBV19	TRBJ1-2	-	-	TGTGCCAGTAACCAACCGGGCAGGGGCAACTATGGCTACACCTTC	CASNQPGRGNYGYTF
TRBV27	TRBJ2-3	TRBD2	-	TGTGCCAGCAGTCCCATTCGGACAGTTCTCGGCGGGAGGGCGGGCGCGGATACGCAGTATTTT	CASSPIRTVLGGRAGADTQYF
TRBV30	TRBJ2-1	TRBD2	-	TGTGCCTGGAGTGTTCAGCGGGAGGGCCCTGATGAGCAGTTCTTC	CAWSVQREGPDEQFF
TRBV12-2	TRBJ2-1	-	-	TGTGCAAGTCGCTTAGCTAGGACTAGCGAGGGTGAGCAGTTCTTC	CASRLARTSEGEQFF
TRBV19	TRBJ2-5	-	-	TGTGCCAGTAGTATGGCACCTCAAGAGACCCAGTACTTC	CASSMAPQETQYF
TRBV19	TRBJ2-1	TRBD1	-	TGTGCCAGTAGTCCCCGGACAGGTTTCAATGAGCAGTTCTTC	CASSPRTGFNEQFF
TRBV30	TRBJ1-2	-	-	TGTGCCTCCACGGGGGGCAGCTATGGCTACACCTTC	CASTGGSYGYTF
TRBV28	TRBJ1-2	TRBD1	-	TGTGCCAGCAGTTTCTCCCCCGGGACAGGCTATGGCTACACCTTC	CASSFSPGTGYGYTF
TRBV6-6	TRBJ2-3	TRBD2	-	TGTGCCAGCAGTCCACGGACTAGCCTGAGCCCCGCAGATACGCAGTATTTT	CASSPRTSLSPADTQYF
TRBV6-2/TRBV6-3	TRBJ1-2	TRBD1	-	TGTGCCAGCAGTTACCCTCGACAGGGGCAAAACTATGGCTACACCTTC	CASSYPRQGQNYGYTF
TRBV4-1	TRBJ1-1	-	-	TGCGCCAGCAGCCAAGTGGAAGGACAGCCCTGGAACACTGAAGCTTTCTTT	CASSQVEGQPWNTEAFF
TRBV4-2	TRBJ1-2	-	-	TGTGCCAGCAGCCAAGAAAGTGGACAGATCTATGGCTACACCTTC	CASSQESGQIYGYTF
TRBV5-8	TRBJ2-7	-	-	TGTGCCAGCAGCTTGCGGGGTATCTCCTACGAGCAGTACTTC	CASSLRGISYEQYF
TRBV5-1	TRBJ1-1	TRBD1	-	TGCGCCAGCAGCTCGGACAGGGGGCGAGACACTGAAGCTTTCTTT	CASSSDRGRDTEAFF
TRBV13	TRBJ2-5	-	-	TGTGCCAGCAGCTTAGGCCTTACAGGAGGGGTCCAAGAGACCCAGTACTTC	CASSLGLTGGVQETQYF
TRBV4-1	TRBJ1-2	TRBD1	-	TGCGCCAGCAGCCATAACAGGGGAACAAGAGGCTACACCTTC	CASSHNRGTRGYTF
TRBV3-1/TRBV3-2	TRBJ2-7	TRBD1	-	TGTGCCAGCAGCCAAGGCGGGACAGGGGGCTACGAGCAGTACTTC	CASSQGGTGGYEQYF
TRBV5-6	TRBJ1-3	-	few	TGTGCCAGCAGCTTGGGCAGCTCTGGAAACACCATATATTTT	CASSLGSSGNTIYF
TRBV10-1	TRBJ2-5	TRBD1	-	TGCGCCAGCAGTGGCGGGACAGGAACTATACACCAAGAGACCCAGTACTTC	CASSGGTGTIHQETQYF
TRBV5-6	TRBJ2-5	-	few	TGTGCCAGCAGTGTGGGACAATGGGAGACCCAGTACTTC	CASSVGQWETQYF
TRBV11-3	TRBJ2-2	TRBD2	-	TGTGCCAGCAGGGGGGGAGCGGGAACCGGGGAGCTGTTTTTT	CASRGGAGTGELFF
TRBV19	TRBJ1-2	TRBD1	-	TGTGCCAGTAATCAGGGGGACTCCTATGGCTACACCTTC	CASNQGDSYGYTF
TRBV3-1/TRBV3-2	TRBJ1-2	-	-	TGTGCCAGCAGCCAATCAGGTTCCTATGGCTACACCTTC	CASSQSGSYGYTF
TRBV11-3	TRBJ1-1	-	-	TGTGCCAGCAGCTTAGATATGAGCTCTGAAGCTTTCTTT	CASSLDMSSEAFF
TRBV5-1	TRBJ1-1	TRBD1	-	TGCGCCAGCAGCACCGACAGGGTTCTGACTGAAGCTTTCTTT	CASSTDRVLTEAFF
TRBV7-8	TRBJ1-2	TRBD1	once	TGTGCCAGCAGCCGAAGACAGGGGGCGGATGGCTACACCTTC	CASSRRQGADGYTF
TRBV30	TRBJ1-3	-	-	TGTGCCTGGAGTGCCGACAGGGGAAACACCATATATTTT	CAWSADRGNTIYF
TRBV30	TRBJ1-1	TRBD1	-	TGTGCCTGGAGTGAAACAGGGGGAACTGAAGCTTTCTTT	CAWSETGGTEAFF
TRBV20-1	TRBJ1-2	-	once	TGCAGTGCGGGCAGTTATGGCTACACCTTC	CSAGSYGYTF
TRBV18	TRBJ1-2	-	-	TGTGCCAGCTCACCGGGAGGGTTGGCGTATGGCTACACCTTC	CASSPGGLAYGYTF
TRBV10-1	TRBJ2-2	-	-	TGCGCCAGCAGTTTTAGTCGCACCGGGGAGCTGTTTTTT	CASSFSRTGELFF
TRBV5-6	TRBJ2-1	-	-	TGTGCCAGCAGCTTGACTTTCCAGCGGAATGAGCAGTTCTTC	CASSLTFQRNEQFF
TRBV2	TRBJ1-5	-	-	TGTGCCAGCGGGAGATCCCGGGACACGAACCAGCCCCAGCATTTT	CASGRSRDTNQPQHF
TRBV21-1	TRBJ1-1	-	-	TGTGCCAGCAGCAAAGAGGACAGCGGGGGGACTGAAGCTTTCTTT	CASSKEDSGGTEAFF
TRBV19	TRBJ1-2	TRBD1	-	TGTGCCAGCATGGGACAGGCACTCGTCTGGACCTTC	CASMGQALVWTF
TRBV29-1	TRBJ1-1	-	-	TGCAGCGGGATGGGAGCCCGGGACACTGAAGCTTTCTTT	CSGMGARDTEAFF
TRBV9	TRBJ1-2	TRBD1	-	TGTGCCAGCAGCCGGGACAGCTATGGCTACACCTTC	CASSRDSYGYTF
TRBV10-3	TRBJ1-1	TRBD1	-	TGTGCCATCAGTGAGTCTAGCGGACAGGGGAACACTGAAGCTTTCTTT	CAISESSGQGNTEAFF
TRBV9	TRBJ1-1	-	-	TGTGCCAGCAGCGTAAGTTTTACAGATGAAGCTTTCTTT	CASSVSFTDEAFF
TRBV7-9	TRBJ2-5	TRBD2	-	TGTGCCAGCAGCCTAGCGGGAGGGTCGGAGACCCAGTACTTC	CASSLAGGSETQYF
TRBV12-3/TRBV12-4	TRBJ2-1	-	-	TGTGCCAGCAGTTCAGGATGGAATGAGCAGTTCTTC	CASSSGWNEQFF
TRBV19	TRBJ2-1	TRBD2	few	TGTGCCAGTACCCCTCGGGACTCGGGAGGCTCCTACAATGAGCAGTTCTTC	CASTPRDSGGSYNEQFF
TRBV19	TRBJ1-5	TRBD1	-	TGTGCCAGTAGTCTACCAAGACAGGGTGGGGATCAGCCCCAGCATTTT	CASSLPRQGGDQPQHF
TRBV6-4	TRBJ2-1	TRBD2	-	TGTGCCAGCAGTGACGGGACTAGCTCCTACAATGAGCAGTTCTTC	CASSDGTSSYNEQFF